The 25 T cell receptor beta chains in this list originate from one sample, sequenced in a study of persistence of HIV-infected CD4 T cells. Overlapping HIV-1 Gag 15-mer peptides at approximately 0.96 ug per peptide per mL were used. Sorting selected CD4+ T cells upregulating both CD40 ligand and CD69. These TCRs' antigens remain unknown. The libraries were made with immunoSEQ version 4 in survey mode. Sequencing was performed with immunoSEQ multiplex PCR; in TCRdb, only in-frame clones are kept and a portion is missing. The sample contains around 9,900 clones, 82% of which appear only once. The sequenced sample was CD4+ T cells sorted from PBMCs after 18-hour stimulation, obtained from a patient who received antiretroviral therapy. These receptors all stem from an adult woman with HIV who was CMV-seropositive.

The V call is TRBV7-3, the J call TRBJ2-5, with a tentative D call TRBD2 (5 bases). CDR1 and CDR2 from the germline V gene are SGHTA and FQGTGA. The CDR3 covers 15 residues. Trimming took off 7 bases at V and 4 bases at J, with 19 bases between the two ends. Here the CDR3 reads CASKRNPIAGETQYF. CDR3 DNA: TGTGCCAGCAAGAGGAACCCCATCGCGGGAGAGACCCAGTACTTC.

The chain uses TRBV3-1 (or the pseudogene TRBV3-2) and TRBJ1-2; possibly TRBD1 for D (5 bases). V was cut by 0 bases and J by 5 bases, with 10 bases left in between. The CDR3 consists of 14 residues. The germline CDR1 and CDR2 sequences are LGHDT and YNNKEL (reference sequence). DNA of the CDR3: TGTGCCAGCAGCCAAGACCTAGGGACGTATGGCTACACCTTC. Its translation: CASSQDLGTYGYTF.

This clone has just a few counts. V is TRBV7-9 and J is TRBJ1-1, with D possibly TRBD1 on 5 matching bases. V gave up 1 base and J gave up 5 bases, with 11 bases separating them. CDR3 length equals 14 residues. Per the germline V gene, CDR1 is SEHNR and CDR2 is FQNEAQ (reference sequence). The CDR3 protein is CASSLDGGGTEAFF. DNA of the CDR3: TGTGCCAGCAGCTTAGACGGGGGAGGGACTGAAGCTTTCTTT.

The chain uses TRBV29-1 and TRBJ1-2; no clear D. The germline gives CDR1 SQVTM, CDR2 ANQGSEA. V gave up 3 bases and J gave up 4 bases, with 15 bases separating them. The CDR3 is 14 residues long. The CDR3, as DNA: TGCAGCGTTGACACTCCCAGCCGCACCTATGGCTACACCTTC. It translates to CSVDTPSRTYGYTF. The variable domain in full, with the rest retrieved from reference TRBV29-1 and TRBJ1-2, is SAVISQKPSRDICQRGTSLTIQCQVDSQVTMMFWYRQQPGQSLTLIATANQGSEATYESGFVIDKFPISRPNLTFSTLTVSNMSPEDSSIYLCSVDTPSRTYGYTFGSGTRLTVV.

This chain connects TRBV19 to TRBJ1-5; TRBD1 agrees at 9 bases. Losses at the gene ends were 6 bases for V and 7 bases for J; bases not matched to a gene: 13. Germline V gene data show CDR1 as LNHDA and CDR2 as SQIVND (reference sequence). The CDR3 spans 16 residues. CDR3 bases: TGTGCCAGTAGCCGAATCCCGGGACAGGGAATCCAGCCCCAGCATTTT. Its translation: CASSRIPGQGIQPQHF.

This chain joins TRBV5-1 and TRBJ2-3, with unresolved D. Deletions cut 0 bases from V and 0 bases from J, with 5 bases between. This CDR3 has 14 residues. Germline V lookup: CDR1 SGHRS, CDR2 YFSETQ. CDR3 bases: TGCGCCAGCAGCTTGGGTACCAGCACAGATACGCAGTATTTT. It codes for CASSLGTSTDTQYF.

The chain has TRBV7-2 and TRBJ2-7; D might be TRBD2 (5 bases). Trimming took off 2 bases at V and 6 bases at J, with 8 bases between the two ends. Germline lookup yields CDR1 SGHTA and CDR2 FQGNSA. The CDR3 has 12 amino acids. The CDR3 DNA is TGTGCCAGCAGCTTAAGGGCGGGCGAGCAGTACTTC. Protein sequence: CASSLRAGEQYF.

The chain is built from TRBV7-9 and TRBJ2-3; D is possibly TRBD1 (6 bases). Germline V gene data show CDR1 as SEHNR and CDR2 as FQNEAQ (reference sequence). The V gene lost 5 bases and the J gene lost 2 bases, with 14 bases spanning the gap. This CDR3 is 15 amino acids long. In DNA, the CDR3 is TGTGCCAGCAGCCCATTACAGGGATACACAGATACGCAGTATTTT. This gives the protein CASSPLQGYTDTQYF. The full variable domain, completed using reference TRBV7-9 and TRBJ2-3, is DTGVSQNPRHKITKRGQNVTFRCDPISEHNRLYWYRQTLGQGPEFLTYFQNEAQLEKSRLLSDRFSAERPKGSFSTLEIQRTEQGDSAMYLCASSPLQGYTDTQYFGPGTRLTVL.

The chain carries TRBV15 and TRBJ2-3, with TRBD1 matching over 7 bases. Germline V gives CDR1 LNHNV, CDR2 YYDKDF (reference sequence). Trimming at V came to 2 bases and at J to 4 bases, leaving 9 bases not matched to a gene. The CDR3 length is 16 residues. CDR3 nucleotide sequence: TGTGCCACCAGCAGAAAATCACAGGGGTGGGCAGATACGCAGTATTTT. Translating gives CATSRKSQGWADTQYF.

The rearrangement links TRBV24-1 to TRBJ2-7; 7 positions agree with TRBD1. This CDR3 is built from 16 residues. V lost 4 bases to trimming and J lost 6 bases; unmatched junction nucleotides: 14. CDR1 is KGHDR, CDR2 SFDVKD, per germline. CDR3 sequence reads: CATSDSGTGALGEQYF. The CDR3, as DNA: TGTGCCACCAGTGACTCCGGAACAGGGGCCCTCGGCGAGCAGTACTTC.

By proportion, this clone is medium-sized. The rearrangement joins TRBV7-2 to TRBJ1-2; no reliable D call. Germline lookup yields CDR1 SGHTA and CDR2 FQGNSA. CDR3 length: 16 residues. Trimming removed 3 bases at V and 7 bases at J, with 21 bases between. The CDR3 bases are TGTGCCAGCAGCTTCGAGACCCTGGGCCTGGGAGGTGGCTACACCTTC. Residues: CASSFETLGLGGGYTF.

The V gene is TRBV10-1, the J gene TRBJ2-3; 7 bases are shared with TRBD1. CDR1 and CDR2 (germline): WNHNN, SYGVQD (reference sequence). The CDR3 length is 12 residues. Trimming cost V 7 bases and J 6 bases; bases outside gene matches: 4. The CDR3 bases are TGCGCCAGCAACACAGGGGTTGATACGCAGTATTTT. This translates into CASNTGVDTQYF.

This rearrangement joins TRBV6-5 to TRBJ1-1, with D possibly matching TRBD1 (5 bases). The V end was cut by 0 bases, the J end by 6 bases, with 11 bases between. This CDR3 is 14 amino acids long. Germline CDR1 and CDR2: MNHEY and SVGAGI. CDR3 region: CASSYSRGRAEAFF. The DNA for the CDR3 is TGTGCCAGCAGTTACTCGAGGGGCCGCGCTGAAGCTTTCTTT.

The chain links TRBV24-1 to TRBJ2-1; TRBD1 is a possible D gene (6 bases). Trimming pared 7 bases from V and 7 bases from J, leaving 7 bases between. Germline V gives CDR1 KGHDR, CDR2 SFDVKD. The CDR3 loop spans 11 amino acids. The DNA of the CDR3 is TGTGCCACCAGCAGGGGAAATGAGCAGTTCTTC. It translates to CATSRGNEQFF.

The chain employs TRBV7-2 and TRBJ2-4; D not certain. Trimming shortened V by 5 bases and J by 8 bases, and 19 bases separated the two germline ends. CDR3 length: 15 residues. Germline-derived CDR1 and CDR2 are SGHTA and FQGNSA. The CDR3 spells CASSPRLGRTDIQYF. The DNA of the CDR3 is TGTGCCAGCAGCCCCCGTCTAGGGCGTACGGACATTCAGTACTTC. Together with reference TRBV7-2 and TRBJ2-4, the CDR3 gives the full variable domain: GAGVSQSPSNKVTEKGKDVELRCDPISGHTALYWYRQSLGQGLEFLIYFQGNSAPDKSGLPSDRFSAERTGGSVSTLTIQRTQQEDSAVYLCASSPRLGRTDIQYFGAGTRLSVL.

The chain recombines TRBV27 with TRBJ2-2; TRBD1 might be the D (7 bases). Trimming left V 6 bases short and J 6 bases short, with 23 bases between. Germline V CDR1 and CDR2: MNHEY, SMNVEV (reference sequence). The CDR3 totals 17 residues. The CDR3 loop is CASSPLHFTGEAGELFF. CDR3 nucleotides: TGTGCCAGCAGCCCCCTACATTTTACAGGGGAGGCCGGGGAGCTGTTTTTT.

This sequence joins TRBV4-3 and TRBJ2-7; 12 bases are shared with TRBD2. Unmatched junction bases numbered 6, after V lost 2 bases and J lost 4 bases. The CDR3 consists of 16 residues. Germline CDR1 reads LGHNA; CDR2 reads YSLEER. This chain's CDR3 is CASSQYTGTSGYEQYF. CDR3 nucleotide sequence: TGCGCCAGCAGCCAATACACCGGGACTAGCGGGTACGAGCAGTACTTC.

V gene TRBV4-1 combines with J gene TRBJ2-7; D is unclear. Per germline, CDR1 MGHRA and CDR2 YSYEKL. This CDR3 has 16 amino acids. The ends were cut back, 0 bases at V and 2 bases at J, with 14 bases in the middle. The CDR3 protein is CASSQDQWERPYEQYF. The CDR3 DNA reads as TGCGCCAGCAGCCAAGATCAGTGGGAACGTCCCTACGAGCAGTACTTC.

The chain couples TRBV24-1 to TRBJ2-1; 14 bases agree with TRBD2. The CDR3 is 19 amino acids. V lost 7 bases and J lost 7; bases outside the gene matches: 17. Germline V gives CDR1 KGHDR, CDR2 SFDVKD. The CDR3 DNA reads as TGTGCCACCAGACTTACTCCGGGACTAGCGGGAGAGTTTCGTAATGAGCAGTTCTTC. This codes for CATRLTPGLAGEFRNEQFF.

This clone was recorded only once. The V gene is TRBV9, the J gene TRBJ2-1, with D possibly being TRBD2 (5 bases). This CDR3 has 15 residues. Germline V CDR1 and CDR2: SGDLS, YYNGEE. Trimming pared 0 bases from V and 5 bases from J, leaving 12 bases between. Here the CDR3 reads CASSVEGGWNNEQFF. The CDR3 coding sequence is TGTGCCAGCAGCGTAGAAGGCGGGTGGAACAATGAGCAGTTCTTC.

The chain joins TRBV6-5 to TRBJ1-1; D is ambiguous. The length of the CDR3 is 16 residues. Germline CDR1 and CDR2: MNHEY and SVGAGI. Trimming cost V 0 bases and J 1 base, with 12 bases left between them. The CDR3 DNA follows: TGTGCCAGCAGTTACTCGTTTAGGGTTGCGAACACTGAAGCTTTCTTT. Its translation: CASSYSFRVANTEAFF.

The rearrangement joins TRBV2 to TRBJ2-5; D may be TRBD2 (5 bases). The CDR3 totals 15 residues. Germline V gene lookup returns CDR1 SNHLY and CDR2 FYNNEI. The V end lost 8 bases, the J end lost 4 bases, and 20 bases lay between the germline ends. This CDR3 is CASASRSGRGETQYF. CDR3 in DNA: TGTGCCAGCGCCAGTCGAAGCGGTCGAGGAGAGACCCAGTACTTC.

This chain connects TRBV5-1 to TRBJ1-1, with TRBD1 as a possible D gene (5 bases). The CDR3 spans 14 residues. Between the trimmed V and J ends, which lost 3 bases and 5 bases, there was a span of 14 bases. The germline V gene encodes CDR1 SGHRS and CDR2 YFSETQ. The CDR3 region is CASSWDPRGTEAFF. The CDR3 region has the DNA TGCGCCAGCAGCTGGGACCCCCGGGGAACTGAAGCTTTCTTT.

The chain uses TRBV19 and TRBJ2-7; perhaps TRBD2 as D (6 bases). CDR1 LNHDA and CDR2 SQIVND come from the germline V gene (reference sequence). The germline V and J ends were trimmed by 5 bases and 0 bases, with 17 bases remaining between them. CDR3 length: 16 amino acids. The CDR3 sequence: CASSQSGLASSYEQYF. The CDR3 DNA reads TGTGCCAGTAGTCAGTCGGGGCTAGCGAGCTCCTACGAGCAGTACTTC.

The J gene is TRBJ2-3, the V gene TRBV18; D could derive from TRBD1 or TRBD2 (5 bases each). This CDR3 spans 15 amino acids. V gave up 2 bases and J gave up 3 bases, with 12 bases separating them. Germline V CDR1 and CDR2: KGHSH, LQKENI. The CDR3 sequence: CASSPERGRTDTQYF. In DNA form, the CDR3 reads TGTGCCAGCTCACCAGAGAGGGGCAGGACAGATACGCAGTATTTT.